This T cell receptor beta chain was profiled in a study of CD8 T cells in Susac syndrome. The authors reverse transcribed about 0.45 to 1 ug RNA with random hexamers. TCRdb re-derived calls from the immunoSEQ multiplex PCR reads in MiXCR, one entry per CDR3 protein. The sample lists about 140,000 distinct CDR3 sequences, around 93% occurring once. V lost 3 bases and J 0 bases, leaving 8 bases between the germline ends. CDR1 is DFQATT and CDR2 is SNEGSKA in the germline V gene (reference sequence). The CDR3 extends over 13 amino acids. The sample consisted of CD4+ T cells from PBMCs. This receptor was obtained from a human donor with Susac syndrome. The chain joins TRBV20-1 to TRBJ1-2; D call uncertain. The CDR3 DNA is TGCAGTGCTAGGCCGAAGGCTAACTATGGCTACACCTTC. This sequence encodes CSARPKANYGYTF.